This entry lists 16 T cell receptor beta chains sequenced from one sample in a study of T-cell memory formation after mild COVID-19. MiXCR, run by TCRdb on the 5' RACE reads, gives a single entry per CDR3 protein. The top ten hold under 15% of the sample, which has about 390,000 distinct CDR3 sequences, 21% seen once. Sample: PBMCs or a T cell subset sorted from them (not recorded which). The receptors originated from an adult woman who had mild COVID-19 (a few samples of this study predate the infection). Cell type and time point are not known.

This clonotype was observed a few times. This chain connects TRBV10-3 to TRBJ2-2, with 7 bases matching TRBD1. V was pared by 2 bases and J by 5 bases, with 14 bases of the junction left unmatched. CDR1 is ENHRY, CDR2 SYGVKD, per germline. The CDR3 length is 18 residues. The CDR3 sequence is CAISEPSYLTGETGELFF. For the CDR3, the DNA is TGTGCCATCAGTGAGCCCTCATACCTAACAGGGGAAACCGGGGAGCTGTTTTTT.

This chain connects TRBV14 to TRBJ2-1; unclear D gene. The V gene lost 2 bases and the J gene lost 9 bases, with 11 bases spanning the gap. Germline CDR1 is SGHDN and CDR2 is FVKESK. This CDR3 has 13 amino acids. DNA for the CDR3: TGTGCCAGCAGCCAACAGTGGCACCCTGAGCAGTTCTTC. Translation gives CASSQQWHPEQFF.

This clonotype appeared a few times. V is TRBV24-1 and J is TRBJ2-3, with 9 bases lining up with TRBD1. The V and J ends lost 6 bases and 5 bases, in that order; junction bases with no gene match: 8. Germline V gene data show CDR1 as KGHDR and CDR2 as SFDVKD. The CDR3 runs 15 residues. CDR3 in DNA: TGTGCCACCAGTCTACGGGACAGGGCGATAGATACGCAGTATTTT. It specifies CATSLRDRAIDTQYF.

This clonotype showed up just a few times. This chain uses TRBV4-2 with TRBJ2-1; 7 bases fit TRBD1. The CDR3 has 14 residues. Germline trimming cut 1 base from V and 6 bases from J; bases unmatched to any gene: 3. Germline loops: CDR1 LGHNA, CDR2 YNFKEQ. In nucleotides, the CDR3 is TGTGCCAGCAGCCAAGGGGACAGTTTCAATGAGCAGTTCTTC. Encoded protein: CASSQGDSFNEQFF.

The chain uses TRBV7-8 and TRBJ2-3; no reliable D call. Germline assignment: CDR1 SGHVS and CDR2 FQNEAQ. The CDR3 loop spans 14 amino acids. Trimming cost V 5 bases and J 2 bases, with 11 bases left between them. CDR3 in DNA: TGTGCCAGCAGCCCTAGACGACTCACAGATACGCAGTATTTT. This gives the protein CASSPRRLTDTQYF.

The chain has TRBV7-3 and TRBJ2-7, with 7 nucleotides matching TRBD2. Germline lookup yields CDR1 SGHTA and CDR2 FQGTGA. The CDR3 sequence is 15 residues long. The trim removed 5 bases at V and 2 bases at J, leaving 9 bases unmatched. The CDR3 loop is CASSAGAGSTYEQYF. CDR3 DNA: TGTGCCAGCAGCGCAGGAGCGGGGTCGACCTACGAGCAGTACTTC.

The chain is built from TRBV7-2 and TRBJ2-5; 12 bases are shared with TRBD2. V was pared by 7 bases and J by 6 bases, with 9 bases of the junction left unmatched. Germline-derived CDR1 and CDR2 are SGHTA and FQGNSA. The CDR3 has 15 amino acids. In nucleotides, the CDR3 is TGTGCCAGCACCCTGACTAGCGGGAGTATTAAGACCCAGTACTTC. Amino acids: CASTLTSGSIKTQYF.

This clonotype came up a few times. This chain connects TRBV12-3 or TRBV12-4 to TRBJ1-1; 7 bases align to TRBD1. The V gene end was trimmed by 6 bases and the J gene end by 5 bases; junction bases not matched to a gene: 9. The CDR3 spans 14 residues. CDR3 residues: CASSPQGVRTEAFF. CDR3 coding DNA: TGTGCCAGCAGCCCCCAGGGGGTTCGGACTGAAGCTTTCTTT.

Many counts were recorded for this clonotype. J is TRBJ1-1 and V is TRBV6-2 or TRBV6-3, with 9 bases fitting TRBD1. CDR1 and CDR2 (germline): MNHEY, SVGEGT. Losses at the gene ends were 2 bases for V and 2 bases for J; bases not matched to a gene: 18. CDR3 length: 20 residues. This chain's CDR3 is CASSYARRTGTGLGNTEAFF. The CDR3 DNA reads TGTGCCAGCAGTTACGCGAGACGTACCGGGACAGGGCTAGGAAACACTGAAGCTTTCTTT.

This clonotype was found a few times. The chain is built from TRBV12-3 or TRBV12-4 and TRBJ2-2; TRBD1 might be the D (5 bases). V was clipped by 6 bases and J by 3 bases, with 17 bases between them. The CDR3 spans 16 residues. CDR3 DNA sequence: TGTGCCAGCAGAACCGACAGAGGTCGTGACACCGGGGAGCTGTTTTTT. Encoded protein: CASRTDRGRDTGELFF.

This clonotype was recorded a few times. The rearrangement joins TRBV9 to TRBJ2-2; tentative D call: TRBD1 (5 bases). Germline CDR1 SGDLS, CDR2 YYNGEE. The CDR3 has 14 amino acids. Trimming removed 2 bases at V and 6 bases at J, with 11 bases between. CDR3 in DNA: TGTGCCAGCAGCGTCTATCAGGGTTCCGGGGAGCTGTTTTTT. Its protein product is CASSVYQGSGELFF. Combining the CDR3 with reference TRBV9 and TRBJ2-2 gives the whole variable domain DSGVTQTPKHLITATGQRVTLRCSPRSGDLSVYWYQQSLDQGLQFLIQYYNGEERAKGNILERFSAQQFPDLHSELNLSSLELGDSALYFCASSVYQGSGELFFGEGSRLTVL.

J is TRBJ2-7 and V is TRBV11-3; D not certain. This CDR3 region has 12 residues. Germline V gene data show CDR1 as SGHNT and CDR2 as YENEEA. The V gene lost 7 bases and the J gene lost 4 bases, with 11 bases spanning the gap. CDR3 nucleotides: TGTGCCAGCATCGGACCCCGATACGAGCAGTACTTC. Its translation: CASIGPRYEQYF.

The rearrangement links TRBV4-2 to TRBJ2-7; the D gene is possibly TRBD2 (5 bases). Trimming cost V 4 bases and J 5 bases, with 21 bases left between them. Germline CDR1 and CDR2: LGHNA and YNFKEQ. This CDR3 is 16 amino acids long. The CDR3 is CASSRSWASRSDEQYF. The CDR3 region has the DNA TGTGCCAGCAGCCGATCATGGGCCAGCCGTAGCGACGAGCAGTACTTC.

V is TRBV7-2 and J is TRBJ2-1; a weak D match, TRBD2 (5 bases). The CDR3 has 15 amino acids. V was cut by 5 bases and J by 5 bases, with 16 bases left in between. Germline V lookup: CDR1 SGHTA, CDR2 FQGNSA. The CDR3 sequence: CASSPLGSSHNEQFF. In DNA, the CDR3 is TGTGCCAGCAGCCCCCTGGGGAGTTCCCACAATGAGCAGTTCTTC.

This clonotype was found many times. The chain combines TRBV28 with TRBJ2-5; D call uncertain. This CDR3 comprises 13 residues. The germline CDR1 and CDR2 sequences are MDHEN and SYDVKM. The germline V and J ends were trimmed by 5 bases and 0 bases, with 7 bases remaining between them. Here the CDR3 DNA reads TGTGCCAGCAGTCCGGGTGACCAAGAGACCCAGTACTTC. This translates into CASSPGDQETQYF.

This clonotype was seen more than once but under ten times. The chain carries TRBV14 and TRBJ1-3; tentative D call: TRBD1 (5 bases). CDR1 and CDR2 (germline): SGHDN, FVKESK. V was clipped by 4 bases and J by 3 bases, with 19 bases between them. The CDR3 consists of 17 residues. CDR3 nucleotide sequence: TGTGCCAGCAGCCCGGGACCATCCTTATCGGGTGGAAACACCATATATTTT. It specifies CASSPGPSLSGGNTIYF.